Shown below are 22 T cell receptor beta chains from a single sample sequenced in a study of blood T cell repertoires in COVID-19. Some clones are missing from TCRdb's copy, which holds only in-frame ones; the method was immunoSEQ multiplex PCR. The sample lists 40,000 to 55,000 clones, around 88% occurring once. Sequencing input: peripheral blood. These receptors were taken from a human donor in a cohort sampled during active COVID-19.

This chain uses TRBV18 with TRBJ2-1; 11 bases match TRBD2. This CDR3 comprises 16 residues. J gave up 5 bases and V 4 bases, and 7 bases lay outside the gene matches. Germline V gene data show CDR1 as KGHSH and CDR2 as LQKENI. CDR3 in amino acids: CASSRTSGLGDNEQFF. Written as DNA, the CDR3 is TGTGCCAGCTCACGGACTAGCGGGCTTGGGGACAATGAGCAGTTCTTC.

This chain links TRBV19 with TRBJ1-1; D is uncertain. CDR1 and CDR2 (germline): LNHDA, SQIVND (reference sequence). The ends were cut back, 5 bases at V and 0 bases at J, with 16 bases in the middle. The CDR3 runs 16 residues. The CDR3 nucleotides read TGTGCCAGTAGTTTACAGCCTCTAACAATGAACACTGAAGCTTTCTTT. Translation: CASSLQPLTMNTEAFF.

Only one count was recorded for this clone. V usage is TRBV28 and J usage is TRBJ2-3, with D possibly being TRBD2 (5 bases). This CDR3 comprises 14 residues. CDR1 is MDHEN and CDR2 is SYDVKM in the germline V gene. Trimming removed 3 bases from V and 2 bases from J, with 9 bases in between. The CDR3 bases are TGTGCCAGCAGTTTCGGGGTAAACACAGATACGCAGTATTTT. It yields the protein CASSFGVNTDTQYF.

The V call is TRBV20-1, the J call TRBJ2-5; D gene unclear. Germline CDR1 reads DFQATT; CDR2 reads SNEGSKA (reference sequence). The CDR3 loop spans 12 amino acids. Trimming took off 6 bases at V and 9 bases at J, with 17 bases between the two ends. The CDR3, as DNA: TGCAGTGCGAGTACTGGCACTACGTCCCAGTACTTC. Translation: CSASTGTTSQYF.

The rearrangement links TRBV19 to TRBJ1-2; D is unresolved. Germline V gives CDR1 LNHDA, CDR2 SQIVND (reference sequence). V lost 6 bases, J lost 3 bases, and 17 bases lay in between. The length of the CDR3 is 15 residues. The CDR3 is CASRIESGRDYGYTF. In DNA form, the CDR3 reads TGTGCCAGTAGGATTGAGTCGGGAAGGGACTATGGCTACACCTTC.

This CDR3 is CASSTTGRNTEAFF. The CDR3, as DNA: TGTGCCAGCAGTACCACAGGGCGGAACACTGAAGCTTTCTTT. V and J are TRBV27 and TRBJ1-1; weak D call: TRBD1 (6 bases). CDR1 and CDR2 from the germline V gene are MNHEY and SMNVEV (reference sequence). This CDR3 is 14 amino acids long. Trimming removed 5 bases from V and 1 base from J, with 11 bases in between.

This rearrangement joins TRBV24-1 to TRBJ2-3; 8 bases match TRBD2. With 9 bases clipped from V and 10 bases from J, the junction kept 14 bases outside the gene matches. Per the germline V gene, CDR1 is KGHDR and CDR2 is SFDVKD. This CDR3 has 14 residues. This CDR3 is CATRGAGAGGAQYF. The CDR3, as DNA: TGTGCCACCCGGGGCGCGGGGGCCGGGGGGGCGCAGTATTTT.

The CDR3 DNA is TGCGCCAGCAGCCGCCCCGCGGGGGGTAACACAGATACGCAGTATTTT. Translation: CASSRPAGGNTDTQYF. The chain couples TRBV5-1 to TRBJ2-3; 8 nucleotides agree with TRBD2. CDR1 and CDR2 (germline): SGHRS, YFSETQ. The CDR3 covers 16 residues. V lost 4 bases, J lost 2 bases, and 9 bases stayed unmatched.

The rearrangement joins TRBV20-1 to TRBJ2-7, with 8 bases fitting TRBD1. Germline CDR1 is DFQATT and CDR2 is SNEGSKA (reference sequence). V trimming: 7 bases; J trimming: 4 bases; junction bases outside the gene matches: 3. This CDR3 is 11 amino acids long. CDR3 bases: TGCAGTGGACAGGGGTCTTACGAGCAGTACTTC. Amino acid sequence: CSGQGSYEQYF.

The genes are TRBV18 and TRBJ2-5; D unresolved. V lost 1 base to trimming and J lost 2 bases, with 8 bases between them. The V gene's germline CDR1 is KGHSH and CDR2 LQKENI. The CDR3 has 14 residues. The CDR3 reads CASSPLARQETQYF. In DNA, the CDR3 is TGTGCCAGCTCACCACTCGCCAGACAAGAGACCCAGTACTTC.

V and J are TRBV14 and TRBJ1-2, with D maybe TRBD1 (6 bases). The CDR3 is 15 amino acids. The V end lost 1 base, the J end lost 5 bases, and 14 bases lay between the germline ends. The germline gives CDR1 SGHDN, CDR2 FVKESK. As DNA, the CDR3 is TGTGCCAGCAGCCAAGGCCTGCAGGGGTGGTATGGCTACACCTTC. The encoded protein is CASSQGLQGWYGYTF.

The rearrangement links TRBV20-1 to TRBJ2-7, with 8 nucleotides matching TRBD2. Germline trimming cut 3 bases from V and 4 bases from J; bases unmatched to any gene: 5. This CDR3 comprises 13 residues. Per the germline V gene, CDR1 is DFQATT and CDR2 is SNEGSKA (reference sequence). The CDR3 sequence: CSASLGGGYEQYF. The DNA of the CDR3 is TGCAGTGCTAGTCTCGGGGGGGGGTACGAGCAGTACTTC.

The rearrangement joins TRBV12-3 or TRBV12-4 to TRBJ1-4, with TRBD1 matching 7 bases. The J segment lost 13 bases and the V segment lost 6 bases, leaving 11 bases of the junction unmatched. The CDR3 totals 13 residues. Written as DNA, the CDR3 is TGTGCCAGCAGGTTTGGGACAGCCGAGGGACTGTTTTTT. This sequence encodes CASRFGTAEGLFF.

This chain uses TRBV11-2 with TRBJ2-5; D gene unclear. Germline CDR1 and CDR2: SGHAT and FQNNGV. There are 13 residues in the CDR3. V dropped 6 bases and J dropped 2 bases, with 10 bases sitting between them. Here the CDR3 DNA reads TGTGCCAGCAGTCGAGGTGCTCAAGAGACCCAGTACTTC. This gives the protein CASSRGAQETQYF.

CDR3 DNA sequence: TGTGCCAGCTCATTCGCCGGGGGTAATCAGCCCCAGCATTTT. Translating gives CASSFAGGNQPQHF. The V gene is TRBV18, the J gene TRBJ1-5, with a tentative D call TRBD1 (5 bases). Trimming pared 5 bases from V and 4 bases from J, leaving 12 bases between. The CDR3 has 14 amino acids. Germline CDR1 reads KGHSH; CDR2 reads LQKENI.

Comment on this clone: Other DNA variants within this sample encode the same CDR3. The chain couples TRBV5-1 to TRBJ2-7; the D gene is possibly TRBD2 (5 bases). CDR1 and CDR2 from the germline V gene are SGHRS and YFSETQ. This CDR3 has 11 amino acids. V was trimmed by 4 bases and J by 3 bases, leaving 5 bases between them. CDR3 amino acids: CASSRDYEQYF. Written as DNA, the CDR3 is TGCGCCAGCAGCCGGGACTACGAGCAGTACTTC.

CDR3 nucleotides: TGTGCCAGCAGCAAAGTGACGGCCCCTAGCTACGAGCAGTACTTC. Protein: CASSKVTAPSYEQYF. The chain joins TRBV21-1 to TRBJ2-7; the table's D gene call, TRBD2, was not cross checked with the DNA. TRBV21-1 is a recognized pseudogene. The CDR3 is 15 amino acids.

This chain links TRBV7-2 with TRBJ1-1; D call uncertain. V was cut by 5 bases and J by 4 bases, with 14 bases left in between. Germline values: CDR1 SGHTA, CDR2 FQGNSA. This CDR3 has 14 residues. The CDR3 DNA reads TGTGCCAGCAGCGTCCTAGATCGGGGCACTGAAGCTTTCTTT. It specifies CASSVLDRGTEAFF.

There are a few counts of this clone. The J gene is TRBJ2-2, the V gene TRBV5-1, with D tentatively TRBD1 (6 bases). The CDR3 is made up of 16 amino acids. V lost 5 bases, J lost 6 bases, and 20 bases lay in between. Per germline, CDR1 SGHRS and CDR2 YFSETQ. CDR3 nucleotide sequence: TGCGCCAGCAGTTTTCGTGGGGGCGCAGGTGCCGGGGAGCTGTTTTTT. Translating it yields CASSFRGGAGAGELFF.

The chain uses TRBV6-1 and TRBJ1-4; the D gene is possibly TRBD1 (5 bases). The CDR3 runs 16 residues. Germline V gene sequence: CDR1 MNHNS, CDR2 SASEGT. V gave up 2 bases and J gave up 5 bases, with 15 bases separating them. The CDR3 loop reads CASSEIRYRGNEKLFF. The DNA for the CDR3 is TGTGCCAGCAGTGAAATTAGGTATAGGGGAAATGAAAAACTGTTTTTT.

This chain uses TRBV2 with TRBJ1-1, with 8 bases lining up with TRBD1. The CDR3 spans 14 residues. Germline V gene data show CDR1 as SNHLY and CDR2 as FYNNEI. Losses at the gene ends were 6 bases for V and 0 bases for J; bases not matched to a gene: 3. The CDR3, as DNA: TGTGCCAGCAGGGGACAGGTTATGAACACTGAAGCTTTCTTT. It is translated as CASRGQVMNTEAFF. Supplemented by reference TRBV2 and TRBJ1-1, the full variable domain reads EPEVTQTPSHQVTQMGQEVILRCVPISNHLYFYWYRQILGQKVEFLVSFYNNEISEKSEIFDDQFSVERPDGSNFTLKIRSTKLEDSAMYFCASRGQVMNTEAFFGQGTRLTVV.

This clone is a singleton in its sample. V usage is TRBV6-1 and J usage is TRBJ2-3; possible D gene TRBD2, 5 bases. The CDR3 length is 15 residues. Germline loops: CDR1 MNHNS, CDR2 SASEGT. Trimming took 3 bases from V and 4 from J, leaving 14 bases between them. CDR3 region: CASSETLGRADTQYF. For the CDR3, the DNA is TGTGCCAGCAGTGAGACGTTGGGGAGAGCAGATACGCAGTATTTT.